Here is one T cell receptor (beta chain) with its context. Its antigen is currently unknown. MiXCR, run by TCRdb on the reads, gives a single entry per CDR3 protein. Among over 100,000 distinct CDR3 sequences listed, 10% were seen once. The sample belongs to a study of T cell repertoires in cytomegalovirus infection. Study details: Public TCR beta signatures provided an indication of both CMV infection and a matching HLA type.

Findings and limits, study-wide: Dominating the ex vivo response were TCR beta clonotypes that were CMV-specific and HLA-C-restricted.

Trimming pared 0 bases from V and 1 base from J, leaving 9 bases between. This CDR3 is built from 15 residues. Germline V gene data show CDR1 as SGHAT and CDR2 as FQNNGV. Sequenced: PBMCs, sequenced either directly or after in vitro stimulation (not recorded which). This TCR came from a human donor in good health (CMV status not recorded). Some clones in this sample may be carry-over from other donors' samples. The gene calls are TRBV11-2 and TRBJ1-1, with a weak D call TRBD1 (5 bases). The CDR3 DNA is TGTGCCAGCAGCTTAGATCAGGGATCGAACACTGAAGCTTTCTTT. This sequence encodes CASSLDQGSNTEAFF.